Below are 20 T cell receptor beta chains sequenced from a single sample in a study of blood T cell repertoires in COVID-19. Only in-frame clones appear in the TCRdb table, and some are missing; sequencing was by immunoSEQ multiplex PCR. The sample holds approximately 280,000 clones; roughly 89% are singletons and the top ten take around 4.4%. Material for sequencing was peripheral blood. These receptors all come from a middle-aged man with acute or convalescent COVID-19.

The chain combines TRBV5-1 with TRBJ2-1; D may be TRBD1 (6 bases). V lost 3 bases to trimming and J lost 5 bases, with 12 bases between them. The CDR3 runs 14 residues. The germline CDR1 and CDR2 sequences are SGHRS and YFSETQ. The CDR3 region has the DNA TGCGCCAGCAGCTCCGGACAGACCGACAATGAGCAGTTCTTC. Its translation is CASSSGQTDNEQFF.

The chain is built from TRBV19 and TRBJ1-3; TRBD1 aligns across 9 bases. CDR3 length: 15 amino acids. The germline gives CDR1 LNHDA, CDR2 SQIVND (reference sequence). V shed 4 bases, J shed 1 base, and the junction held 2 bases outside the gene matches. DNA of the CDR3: TGTGCCAGTAGTAGGGGACAGGGATCTGGAAACACCATATATTTT. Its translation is CASSRGQGSGNTIYF.

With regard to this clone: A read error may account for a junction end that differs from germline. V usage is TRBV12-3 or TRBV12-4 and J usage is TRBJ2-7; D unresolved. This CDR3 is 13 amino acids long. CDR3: CASSFMSSYGQYF. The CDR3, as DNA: TGTGCCAGCAGTTTCATGAGCTCCTACGGGCAGTACTTC.

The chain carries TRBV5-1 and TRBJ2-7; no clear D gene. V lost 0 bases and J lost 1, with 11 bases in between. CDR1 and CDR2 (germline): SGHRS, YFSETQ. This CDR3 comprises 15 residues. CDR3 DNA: TGCGCCAGCAGCTTGGGCCCCCGGTCATCCTACGAGCAGTACTTC. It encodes CASSLGPRSSYEQYF.

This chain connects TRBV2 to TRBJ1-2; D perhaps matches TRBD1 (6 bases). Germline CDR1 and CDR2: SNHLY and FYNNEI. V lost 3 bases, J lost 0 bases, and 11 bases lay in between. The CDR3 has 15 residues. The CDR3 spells CASSDRGTTNYGYTF. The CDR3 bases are TGTGCCAGCAGTGATAGGGGGACCACTAACTATGGCTACACCTTC.

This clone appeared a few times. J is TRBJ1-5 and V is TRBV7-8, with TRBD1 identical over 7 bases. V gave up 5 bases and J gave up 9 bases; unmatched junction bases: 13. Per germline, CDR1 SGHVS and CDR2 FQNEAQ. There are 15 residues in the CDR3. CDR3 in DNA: TGTGCCAGCAGCCCCTTCGGGCAGGGGGAAGGGCCCCAGCATTTT. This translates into CASSPFGQGEGPQHF. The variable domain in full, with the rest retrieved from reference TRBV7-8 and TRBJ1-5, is GAGVSQSPRYKVAKRGQDVALRCDPISGHVSLFWYQQALGQGPEFLTYFQNEAQLDKSGLPSDRFFAERPEGSVSTLKIQRTQQEDSAVYLCASSPFGQGEGPQHFGDGTRLSIL.

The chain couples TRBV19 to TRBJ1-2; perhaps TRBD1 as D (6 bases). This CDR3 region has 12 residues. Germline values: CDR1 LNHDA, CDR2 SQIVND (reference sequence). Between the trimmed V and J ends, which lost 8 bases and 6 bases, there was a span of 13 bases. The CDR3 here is CASETGTHGYTF. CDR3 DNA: TGTGCCAGTGAAACAGGGACACATGGCTACACCTTC.

CDR3 coding DNA: TGTGCCACCAGCAGAGAAACTTATGGCTACACCTTC. It translates to CATSRETYGYTF. This chain links TRBV15 with TRBJ1-2; D remains ambiguous. The V gene lost 0 bases and the J gene lost 5 bases, with 4 bases spanning the gap. The germline gives CDR1 LNHNV, CDR2 YYDKDF (reference sequence). This CDR3 is built from 12 residues.

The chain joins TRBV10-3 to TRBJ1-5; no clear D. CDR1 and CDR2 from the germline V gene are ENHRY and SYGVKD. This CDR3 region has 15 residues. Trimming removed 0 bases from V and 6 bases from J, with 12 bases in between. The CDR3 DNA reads TGTGCCATCAGTGAGTCGAGAGGGCCTGGTCAGCCCCAGCATTTT. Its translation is CAISESRGPGQPQHF.

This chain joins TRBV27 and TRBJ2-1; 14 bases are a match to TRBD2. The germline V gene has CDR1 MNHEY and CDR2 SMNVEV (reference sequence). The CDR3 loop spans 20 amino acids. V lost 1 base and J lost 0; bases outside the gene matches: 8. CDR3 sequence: CASSLLGLAGGRSSYNEQFF. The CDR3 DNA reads TGTGCCAGCAGTTTATTAGGACTAGCGGGGGGTAGGAGCTCCTACAATGAGCAGTTCTTC.

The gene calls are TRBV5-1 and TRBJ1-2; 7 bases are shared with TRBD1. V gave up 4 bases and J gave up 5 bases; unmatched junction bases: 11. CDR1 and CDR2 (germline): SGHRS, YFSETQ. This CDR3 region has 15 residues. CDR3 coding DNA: TGCGCCAGCAGCCAGACTCGACAGGGAGGTTATGGCTACACCTTC. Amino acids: CASSQTRQGGYGYTF.

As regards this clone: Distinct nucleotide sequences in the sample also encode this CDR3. The CDR3 coding sequence is TGTGCCAGCAGTGAATTAGGAGGAACCGGGGAGCTGTTTTTT. Amino acids: CASSELGGTGELFF. The chain uses TRBV2 and TRBJ2-2, with D tentatively TRBD2 (5 bases). Germline loops: CDR1 SNHLY, CDR2 FYNNEI. V dropped 2 bases and J dropped 5 bases, with 9 bases sitting between them. The CDR3 runs 14 residues.

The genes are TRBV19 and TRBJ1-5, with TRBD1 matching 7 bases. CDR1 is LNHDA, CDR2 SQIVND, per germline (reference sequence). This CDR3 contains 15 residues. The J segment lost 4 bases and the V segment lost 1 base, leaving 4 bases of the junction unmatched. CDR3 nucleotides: TGTGCCAGTAGTATAGGGGACAGCAATAATCAGCCCCAGCATTTT. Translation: CASSIGDSNNQPQHF.

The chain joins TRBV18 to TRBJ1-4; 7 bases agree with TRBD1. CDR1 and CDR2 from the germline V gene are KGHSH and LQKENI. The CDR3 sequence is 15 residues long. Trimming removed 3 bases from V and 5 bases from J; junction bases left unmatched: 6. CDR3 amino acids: CASSPAGGQNEKLFF. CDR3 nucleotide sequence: TGTGCCAGCTCACCTGCCGGGGGACAGAATGAAAAACTGTTTTTT.

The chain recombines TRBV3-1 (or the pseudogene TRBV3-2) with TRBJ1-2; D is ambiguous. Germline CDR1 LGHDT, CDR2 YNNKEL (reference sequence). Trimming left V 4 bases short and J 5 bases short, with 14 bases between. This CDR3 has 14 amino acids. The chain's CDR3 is CASSLRSPTYGYTF. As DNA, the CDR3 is TGTGCCAGCAGCCTGAGGAGTCCTACGTATGGCTACACCTTC.

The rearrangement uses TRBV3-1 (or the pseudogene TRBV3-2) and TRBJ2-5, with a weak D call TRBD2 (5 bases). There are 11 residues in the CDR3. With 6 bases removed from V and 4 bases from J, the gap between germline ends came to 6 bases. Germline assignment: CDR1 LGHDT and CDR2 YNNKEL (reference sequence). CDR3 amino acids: CASSGGETQYF. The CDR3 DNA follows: TGTGCCAGCAGTGGAGGAGAGACCCAGTACTTC.

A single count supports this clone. The CDR3 sequence is CASRAGQGRNTGELFF. The CDR3 DNA follows: TGTGCCAGCAGGGCGGGACAGGGAAGGAACACCGGGGAGCTGTTTTTT. This chain connects TRBV5-4 to TRBJ2-2, with 9 positions matching TRBD1. The germline gives CDR1 SGHNT, CDR2 YYREEE (reference sequence). This CDR3 comprises 16 residues. V was pared by 5 bases and J by 1 base, with 6 bases of the junction left unmatched.

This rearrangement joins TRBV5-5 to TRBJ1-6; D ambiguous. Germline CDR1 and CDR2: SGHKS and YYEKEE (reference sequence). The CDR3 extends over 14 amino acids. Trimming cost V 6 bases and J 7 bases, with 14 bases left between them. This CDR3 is CASKARLENSPLHF. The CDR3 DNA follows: TGTGCCAGCAAGGCGCGGTTGGAGAATTCACCCCTCCACTTT. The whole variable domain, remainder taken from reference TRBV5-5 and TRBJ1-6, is DAGVTQSPTHLIKTRGQQVTLRCSPISGHKSVSWYQQVLGQGPQFIFQYYEKEERGRGNFPDRFSARQFPNYSSELNVNALLLGDSALYLCASKARLENSPLHFGNGTRLTVT.

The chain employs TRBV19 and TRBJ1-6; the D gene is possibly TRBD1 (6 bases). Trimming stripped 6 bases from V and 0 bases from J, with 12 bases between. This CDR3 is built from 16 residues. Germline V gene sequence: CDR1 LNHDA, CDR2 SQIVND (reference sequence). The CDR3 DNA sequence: TGTGCCAGTAGGCCACAGGGAAACTCCTATAATTCACCCCTCCACTTT. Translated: CASRPQGNSYNSPLHF.

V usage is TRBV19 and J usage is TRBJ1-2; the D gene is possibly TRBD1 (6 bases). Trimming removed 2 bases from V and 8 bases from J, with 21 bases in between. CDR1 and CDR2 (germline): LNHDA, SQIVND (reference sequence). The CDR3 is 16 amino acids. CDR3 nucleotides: TGTGCCAGTAGTATATTTTGGGACAACCTTAAAGGGGGCTACACCTTC. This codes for CASSIFWDNLKGGYTF.